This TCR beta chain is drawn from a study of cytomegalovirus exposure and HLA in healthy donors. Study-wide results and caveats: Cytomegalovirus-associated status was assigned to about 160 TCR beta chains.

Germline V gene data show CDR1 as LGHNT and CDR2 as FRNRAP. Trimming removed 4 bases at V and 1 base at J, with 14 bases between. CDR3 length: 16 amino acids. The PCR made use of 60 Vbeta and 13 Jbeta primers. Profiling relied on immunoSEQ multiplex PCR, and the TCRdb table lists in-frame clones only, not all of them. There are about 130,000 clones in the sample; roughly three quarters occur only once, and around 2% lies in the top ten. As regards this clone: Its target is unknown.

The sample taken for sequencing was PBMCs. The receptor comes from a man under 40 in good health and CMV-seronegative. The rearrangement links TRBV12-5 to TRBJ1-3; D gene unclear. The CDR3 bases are TGTGCTAGTGGTTCTGTCCCTAGGGAGTCTGGAAACACCATATATTTT. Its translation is CASGSVPRESGNTIYF.